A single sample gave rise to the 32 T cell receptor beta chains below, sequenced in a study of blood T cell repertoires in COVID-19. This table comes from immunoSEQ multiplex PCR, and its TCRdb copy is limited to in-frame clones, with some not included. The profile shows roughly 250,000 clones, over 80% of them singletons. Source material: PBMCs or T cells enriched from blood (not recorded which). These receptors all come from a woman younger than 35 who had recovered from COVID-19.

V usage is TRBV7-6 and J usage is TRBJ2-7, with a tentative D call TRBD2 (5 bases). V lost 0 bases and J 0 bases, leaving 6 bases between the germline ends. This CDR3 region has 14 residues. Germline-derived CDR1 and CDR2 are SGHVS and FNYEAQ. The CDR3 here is CASSLARGSYEQYF. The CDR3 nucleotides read TGTGCCAGCAGCTTAGCACGGGGCTCCTACGAGCAGTACTTC.

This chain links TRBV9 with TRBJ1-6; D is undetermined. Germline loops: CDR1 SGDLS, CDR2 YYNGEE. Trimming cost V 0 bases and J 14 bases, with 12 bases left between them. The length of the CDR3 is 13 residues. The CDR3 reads CASSVGINEALHF. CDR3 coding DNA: TGTGCCAGCAGCGTAGGGATCAACGAGGCCCTCCACTTT.

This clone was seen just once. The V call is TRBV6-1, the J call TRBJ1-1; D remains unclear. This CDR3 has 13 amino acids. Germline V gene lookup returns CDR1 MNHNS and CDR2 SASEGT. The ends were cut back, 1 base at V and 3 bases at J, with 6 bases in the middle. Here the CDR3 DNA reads TGTGCCAGCAGTGAAGTCGGGGACACTGAAGCTTTCTTT. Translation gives CASSEVGDTEAFF.

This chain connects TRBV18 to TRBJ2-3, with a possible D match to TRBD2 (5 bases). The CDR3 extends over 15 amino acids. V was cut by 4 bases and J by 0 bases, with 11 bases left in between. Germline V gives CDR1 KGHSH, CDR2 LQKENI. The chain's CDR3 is CASSQPRTSTDTQYF. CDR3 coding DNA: TGTGCCAGCTCACAACCGCGGACTAGCACAGATACGCAGTATTTT.

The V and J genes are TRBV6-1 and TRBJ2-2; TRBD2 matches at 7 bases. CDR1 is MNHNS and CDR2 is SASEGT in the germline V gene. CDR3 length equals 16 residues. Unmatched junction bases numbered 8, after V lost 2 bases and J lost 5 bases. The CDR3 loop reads CASSELGTTGTGELFF. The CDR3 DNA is TGTGCCAGCAGTGAACTGGGGACTACGGGGACCGGGGAGCTGTTTTTT.

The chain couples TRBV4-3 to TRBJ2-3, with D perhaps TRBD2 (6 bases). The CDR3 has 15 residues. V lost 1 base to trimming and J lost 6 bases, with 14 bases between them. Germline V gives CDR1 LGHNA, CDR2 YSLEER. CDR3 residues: CASSQGVGGVDTQYF. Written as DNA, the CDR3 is TGCGCCAGCAGCCAAGGGGTAGGAGGGGTGGATACGCAGTATTTT.

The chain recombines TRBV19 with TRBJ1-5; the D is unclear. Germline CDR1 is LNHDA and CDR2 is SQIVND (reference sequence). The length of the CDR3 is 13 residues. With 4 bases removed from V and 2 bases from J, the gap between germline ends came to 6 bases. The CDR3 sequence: CASSSQGNQPQHF. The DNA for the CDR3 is TGTGCCAGTAGTAGTCAGGGCAATCAGCCCCAGCATTTT.

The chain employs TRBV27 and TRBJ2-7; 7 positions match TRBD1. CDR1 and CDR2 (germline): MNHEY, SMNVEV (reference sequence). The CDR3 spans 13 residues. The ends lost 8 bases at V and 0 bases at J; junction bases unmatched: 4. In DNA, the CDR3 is TGTGCCAGCGGCCGGGACAGCTCCTACGAGCAGTACTTC. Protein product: CASGRDSSYEQYF.

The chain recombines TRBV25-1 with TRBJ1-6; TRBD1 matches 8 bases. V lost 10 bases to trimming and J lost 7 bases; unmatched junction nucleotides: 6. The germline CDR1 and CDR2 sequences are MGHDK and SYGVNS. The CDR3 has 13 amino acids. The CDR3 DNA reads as TGTGCCACCATCGGGACAGGCAATTCACCCCTCCACTTT. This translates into CATIGTGNSPLHF.

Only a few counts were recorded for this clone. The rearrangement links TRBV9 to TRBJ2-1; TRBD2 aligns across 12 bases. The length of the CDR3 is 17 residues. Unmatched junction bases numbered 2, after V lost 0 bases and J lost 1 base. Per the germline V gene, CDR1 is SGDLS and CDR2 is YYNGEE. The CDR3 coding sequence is TGTGCCAGCAGCGTAGCCCTAGCGGGAGGGTCCTACAATGAGCAGTTCTTC. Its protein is CASSVALAGGSYNEQFF.

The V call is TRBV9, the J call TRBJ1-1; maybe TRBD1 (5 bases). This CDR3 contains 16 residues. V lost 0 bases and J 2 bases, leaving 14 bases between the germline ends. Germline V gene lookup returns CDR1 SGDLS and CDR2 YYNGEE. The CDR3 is CASSVDQGAANTEAFF. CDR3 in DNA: TGTGCCAGCAGCGTAGACCAGGGCGCCGCTAACACTGAAGCTTTCTTT.

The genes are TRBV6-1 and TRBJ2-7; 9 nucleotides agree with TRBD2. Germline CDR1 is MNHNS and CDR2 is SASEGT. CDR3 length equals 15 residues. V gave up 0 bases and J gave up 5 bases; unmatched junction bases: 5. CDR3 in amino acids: CASSEASGGPDEQYF. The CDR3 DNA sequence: TGTGCCAGCAGTGAAGCTAGCGGGGGTCCAGACGAGCAGTACTTC.

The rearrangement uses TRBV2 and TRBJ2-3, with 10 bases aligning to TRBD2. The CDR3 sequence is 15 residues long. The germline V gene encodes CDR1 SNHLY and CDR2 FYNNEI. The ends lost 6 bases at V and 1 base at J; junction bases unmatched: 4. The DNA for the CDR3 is TGTGCCAGCAGGGCCCTAGCGGGAGGCACAGATACGCAGTATTTT. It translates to CASRALAGGTDTQYF.

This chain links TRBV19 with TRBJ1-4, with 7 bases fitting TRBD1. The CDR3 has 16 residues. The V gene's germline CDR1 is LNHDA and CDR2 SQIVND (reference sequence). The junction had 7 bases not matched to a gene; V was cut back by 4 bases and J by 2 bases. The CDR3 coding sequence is TGTGCCAGTAGTAGGATCACAGGGGCGACTAATGAAAAACTGTTTTTT. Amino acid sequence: CASSRITGATNEKLFF.

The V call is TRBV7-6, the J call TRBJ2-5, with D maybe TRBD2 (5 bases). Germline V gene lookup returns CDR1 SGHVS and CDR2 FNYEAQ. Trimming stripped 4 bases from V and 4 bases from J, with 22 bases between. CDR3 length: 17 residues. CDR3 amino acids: CASSSRGSVSGLETQYF. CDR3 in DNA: TGTGCCAGCAGCTCACGGGGTTCCGTCTCAGGCCTAGAGACCCAGTACTTC.

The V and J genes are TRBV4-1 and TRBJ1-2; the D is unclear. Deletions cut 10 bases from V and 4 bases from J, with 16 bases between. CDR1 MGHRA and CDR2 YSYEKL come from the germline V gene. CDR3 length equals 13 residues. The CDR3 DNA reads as TGCGCCACCTGGGGAGGGAGCGCCTATGGCTACACCTTC. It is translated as CATWGGSAYGYTF.

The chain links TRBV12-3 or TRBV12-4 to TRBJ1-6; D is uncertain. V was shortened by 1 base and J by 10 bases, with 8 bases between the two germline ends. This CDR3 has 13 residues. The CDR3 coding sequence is TGTGCCAGCAGTTTAGTGGCAGAATCACCCCTCCACTTT. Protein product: CASSLVAESPLHF.

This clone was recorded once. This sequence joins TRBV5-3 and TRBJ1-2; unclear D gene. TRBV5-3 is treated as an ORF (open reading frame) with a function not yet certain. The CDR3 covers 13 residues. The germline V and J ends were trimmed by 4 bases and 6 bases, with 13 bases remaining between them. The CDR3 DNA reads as TGTGCCAGAAGCCGGGAGCGCCTCCATGGCTACACCTTC. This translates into CARSRERLHGYTF.

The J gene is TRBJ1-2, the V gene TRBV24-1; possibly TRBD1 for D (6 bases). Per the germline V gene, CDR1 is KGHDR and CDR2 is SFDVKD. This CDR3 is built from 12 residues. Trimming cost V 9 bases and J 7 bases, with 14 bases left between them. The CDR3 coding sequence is TGTGCCACCTCCAAAACAGGGTCTGGCTACACCTTC. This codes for CATSKTGSGYTF.

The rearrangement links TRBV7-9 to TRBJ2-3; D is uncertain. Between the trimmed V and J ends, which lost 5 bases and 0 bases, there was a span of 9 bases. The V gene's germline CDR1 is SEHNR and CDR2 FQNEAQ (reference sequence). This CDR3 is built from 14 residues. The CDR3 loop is CASSPYASTDTQYF. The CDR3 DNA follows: TGTGCCAGCAGCCCCTACGCTAGCACAGATACGCAGTATTTT.

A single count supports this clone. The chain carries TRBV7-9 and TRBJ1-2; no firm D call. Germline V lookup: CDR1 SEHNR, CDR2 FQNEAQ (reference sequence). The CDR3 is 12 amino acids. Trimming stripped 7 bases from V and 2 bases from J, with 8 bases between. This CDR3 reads CASIDGNYGYTF. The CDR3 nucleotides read TGTGCCAGCATTGACGGGAACTATGGCTACACCTTC. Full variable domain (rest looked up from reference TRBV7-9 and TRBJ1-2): DTGVSQNPRHKITKRGQNVTFRCDPISEHNRLYWYRQTLGQGPEFLTYFQNEAQLEKSRLLSDRFSAERPKGSFSTLEIQRTEQGDSAMYLCASIDGNYGYTFGSGTRLTVV.

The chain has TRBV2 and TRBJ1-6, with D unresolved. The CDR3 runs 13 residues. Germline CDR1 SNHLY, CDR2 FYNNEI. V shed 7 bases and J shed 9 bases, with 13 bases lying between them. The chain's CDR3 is CASIGRGFSPLHF. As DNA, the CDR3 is TGTGCCAGCATTGGCCGCGGCTTTTCACCCCTCCACTTT.

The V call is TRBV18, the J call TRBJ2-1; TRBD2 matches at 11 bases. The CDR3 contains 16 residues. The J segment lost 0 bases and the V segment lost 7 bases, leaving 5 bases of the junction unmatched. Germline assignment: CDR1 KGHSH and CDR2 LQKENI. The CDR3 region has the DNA TGTGCCAGCTACCCACTAGCGGGGGTCTCCTACAATGAGCAGTTCTTC. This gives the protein CASYPLAGVSYNEQFF. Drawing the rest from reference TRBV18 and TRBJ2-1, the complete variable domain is NAGVMQNPRHLVRRRGQEARLRCSPMKGHSHVYWYRQLPEEGLKFMVYLQKENIIDESGMPKERFSAEFPKEGPSILRIQQVVRGDSAAYFCASYPLAGVSYNEQFFGPGTRLTVL.

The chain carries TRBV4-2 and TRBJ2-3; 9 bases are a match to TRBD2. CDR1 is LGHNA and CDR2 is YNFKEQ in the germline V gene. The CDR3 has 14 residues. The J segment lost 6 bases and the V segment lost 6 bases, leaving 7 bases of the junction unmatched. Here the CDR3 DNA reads TGTGCCAGCAGGGGCGGGAGGGGCTCGGATACGCAGTATTTT. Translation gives CASRGGRGSDTQYF.

Here the CDR3 reads CSADSSTDTQYF. DNA of the CDR3: TGCAGCGCGGACAGTAGCACAGATACGCAGTATTTT. The J gene is TRBJ2-3, the V gene TRBV29-1, with D perhaps TRBD1 (6 bases). CDR1 SQVTM and CDR2 ANQGSEA come from the germline V gene. V was cut by 7 bases and J by 0 bases, with 8 bases left in between. This CDR3 is 12 amino acids long.

For the CDR3, the DNA is TGTGCCAGCAGTCCCACCCAGACAGTTCTCAAAAACATTCAGTACTTC. Residues: CASSPTQTVLKNIQYF. This chain links TRBV27 with TRBJ2-4; a weak D match, TRBD1 (5 bases). Germline values: CDR1 MNHEY, CDR2 SMNVEV (reference sequence). With 5 bases removed from V and 3 bases from J, the gap between germline ends came to 17 bases. CDR3 length: 16 residues.

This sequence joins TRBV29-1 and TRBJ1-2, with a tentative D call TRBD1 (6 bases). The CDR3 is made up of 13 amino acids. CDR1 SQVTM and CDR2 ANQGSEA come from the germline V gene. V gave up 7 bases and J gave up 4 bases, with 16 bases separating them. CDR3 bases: TGCAGCGCCGACGCAGGGGCGGTCTATGGCTACACCTTC. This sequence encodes CSADAGAVYGYTF.

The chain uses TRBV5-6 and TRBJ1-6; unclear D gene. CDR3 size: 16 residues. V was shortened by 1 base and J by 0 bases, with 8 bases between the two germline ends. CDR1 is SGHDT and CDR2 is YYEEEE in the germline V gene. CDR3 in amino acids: CASSLYRNSYNSPLHF. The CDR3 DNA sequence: TGTGCCAGCAGCTTGTACAGAAACTCCTATAATTCACCCCTCCACTTT. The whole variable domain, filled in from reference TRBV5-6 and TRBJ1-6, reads DAGVTQSPTHLIKTRGQQVTLRCSPKSGHDTVSWYQQALGQGPQFIFQYYEEEERQRGNFPDRFSGHQFPNYSSELNVNALLLGDSALYLCASSLYRNSYNSPLHFGNGTRLTVT.

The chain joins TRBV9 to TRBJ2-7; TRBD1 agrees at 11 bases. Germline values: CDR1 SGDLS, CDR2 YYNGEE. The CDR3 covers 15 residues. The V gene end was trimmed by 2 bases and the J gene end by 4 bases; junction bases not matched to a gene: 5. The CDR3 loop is CASSVRDRGYYEQYF. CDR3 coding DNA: TGTGCCAGCAGCGTCCGGGACAGGGGGTATTACGAGCAGTACTTC.

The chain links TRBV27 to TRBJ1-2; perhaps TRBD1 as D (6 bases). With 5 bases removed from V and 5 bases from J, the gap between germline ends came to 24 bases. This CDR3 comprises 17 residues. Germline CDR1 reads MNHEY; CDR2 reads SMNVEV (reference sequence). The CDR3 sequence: CASSLLKGGGGVYGYTF. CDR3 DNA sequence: TGTGCCAGCAGTCTGCTAAAAGGTGGAGGGGGGGTTTATGGCTACACCTTC.

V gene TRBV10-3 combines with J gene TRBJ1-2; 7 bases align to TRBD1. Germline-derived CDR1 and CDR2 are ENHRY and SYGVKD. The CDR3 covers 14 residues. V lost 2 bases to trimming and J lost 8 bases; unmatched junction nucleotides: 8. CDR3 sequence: CAISEEITGDGYTF. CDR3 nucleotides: TGTGCCATCAGTGAGGAAATAACAGGGGACGGCTACACCTTC.

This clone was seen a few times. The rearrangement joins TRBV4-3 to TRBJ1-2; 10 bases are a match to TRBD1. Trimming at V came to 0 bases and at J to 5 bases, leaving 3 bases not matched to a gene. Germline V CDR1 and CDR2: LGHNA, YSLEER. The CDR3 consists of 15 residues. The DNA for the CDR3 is TGCGCCAGCAGCCAAGATGGACAGGGGGGTTATGGCTACACCTTC. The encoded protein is CASSQDGQGGYGYTF.